The next 3 T cell receptor beta chains were all read from a single sample in a study of blood T cell repertoires in COVID-19. The repertoire was sequenced with immunoSEQ multiplex PCR; TCRdb's copy has only in-frame clones and lacks some. Among 150,000 or so clones, approximately 82% were seen once, and the ten largest hold 13%. The sequenced material came from peripheral blood. These receptors were obtained from a man in his 70s who had recovered from COVID-19.

The table lists this clone with a count of one. This CDR3 is CASRRTGRTDTQYF. CDR3 coding DNA: TGTGCCAGCAGGCGGACAGGCCGCACAGATACGCAGTATTTT. The chain employs TRBV2 and TRBJ2-3, with 7 bases aligning to TRBD1. The CDR3 runs 14 residues. CDR1 SNHLY and CDR2 FYNNEI come from the germline V gene. The junction had 4 bases not matched to a gene; V was cut back by 6 bases and J by 1 base.

The rearrangement links TRBV6-4 to TRBJ2-3; D gene ambiguous. CDR3 length: 13 residues. The V and J ends lost 4 bases and 2 bases respectively, with 7 bases between them. CDR1 is MRHNA and CDR2 is SNTAGT in the germline V gene. The CDR3 here is CASSGEHTDTQYF. CDR3 nucleotides: TGTGCCAGCAGTGGCGAGCACACAGATACGCAGTATTTT.

J is TRBJ1-2 and V is TRBV19, with 10 bases fitting TRBD1. CDR1 and CDR2 from the germline V gene are LNHDA and SQIVND (reference sequence). Unmatched junction bases numbered 9, after V lost 6 bases and J lost 8 bases. CDR3 size: 14 residues. The CDR3 nucleotides read TGTGCCAGTAGAAATTGGGACAGGGGAGGCGGCTACACCTTC. This sequence encodes CASRNWDRGGGYTF.